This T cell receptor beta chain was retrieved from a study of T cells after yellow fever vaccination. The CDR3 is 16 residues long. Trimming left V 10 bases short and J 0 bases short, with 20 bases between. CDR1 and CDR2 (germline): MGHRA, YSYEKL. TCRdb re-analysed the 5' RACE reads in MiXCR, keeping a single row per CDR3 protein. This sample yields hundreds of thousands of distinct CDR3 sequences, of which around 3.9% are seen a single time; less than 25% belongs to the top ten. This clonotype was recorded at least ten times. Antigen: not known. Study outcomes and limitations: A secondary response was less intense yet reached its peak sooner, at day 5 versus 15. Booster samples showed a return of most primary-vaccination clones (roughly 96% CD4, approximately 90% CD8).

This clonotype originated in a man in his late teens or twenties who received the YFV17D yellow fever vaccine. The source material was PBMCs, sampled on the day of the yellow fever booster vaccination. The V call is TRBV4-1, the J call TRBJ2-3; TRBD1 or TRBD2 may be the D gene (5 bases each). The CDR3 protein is CATTGDGYFSTDTQYF. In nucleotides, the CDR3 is TGCGCCACCACCGGGGACGGGTACTTCAGCACAGATACGCAGTATTTT.